These T cell receptor beta chains were read from a single sample in a study of CD8 T cells in Susac syndrome. TCRdb independently ran MiXCR on the immunoSEQ multiplex PCR reads; one entry per CDR3 protein. In the table there are around 200,000 distinct CDR3 sequences, 85% to 95% of which are singletons. The sample comprised CD4+ T cells from PBMCs. The receptors derive from a human donor in good health. Both conserved end residues are part of each CDR3. The D gene is left open where the match is weak. Only part of the rows carry a size: once, few, many, or a class if the clone is expanded.

V gene: TRBV4-1
clone size: .
J gene: TRBJ1-1
D gene: .
CDR3 protein: CASSHAQDEAFF
CDR3 DNA: TGCGCCAGCAGCCATGCACAGGATGAAGCTTTCTTT

V gene: TRBV12-3/TRBV12-4
clone size: once
J gene: TRBJ1-5
D gene: .
CDR3 protein: CASSSSATQHF
CDR3 DNA: TGTGCCAGCAGTTCCTCTGCAACCCAGCATTTT

V gene: TRBV15
clone size: .
J gene: TRBJ1-1
D gene: .
CDR3 protein: CATSRDRSINTEAFF
CDR3 DNA: TGTGCCACCAGCAGAGATCGCAGTATAAACACTGAAGCTTTCTTT

V gene: TRBV7-8
clone size: .
J gene: TRBJ2-1
D gene: TRBD2
CDR3 protein: CASTGLAGHNEQFF
CDR3 DNA: TGTGCCAGCACCGGACTAGCGGGGCACAATGAGCAGTTCTTC

V gene: TRBV3-1
clone size: .
J gene: TRBJ1-4
D gene: .
CDR3 protein: CASSQEQGEKLFF
CDR3 DNA: TGTGCCAGCAGCCAGGAACAGGGTGAAAAACTGTTTTTT

V gene: TRBV30
clone size: once
J gene: TRBJ2-3
D gene: TRBD2
CDR3 protein: CAWSLSGVTDTQYF
CDR3 DNA: TGTGCCTGGAGCCTTAGCGGGGTCACAGATACGCAGTATTTT

V gene: TRBV14
clone size: .
J gene: TRBJ2-1
D gene: .
CDR3 protein: CASSLQGRNEQFF
CDR3 DNA: TGTGCCAGCAGCCTACAGGGACGGAATGAGCAGTTCTTC

V gene: TRBV12-3/TRBV12-4
clone size: .
J gene: TRBJ2-1
D gene: .
CDR3 protein: CASSDTNLLNEQFF
CDR3 DNA: TGTGCCAGCAGCGACACCAACTTACTCAATGAGCAGTTCTTC

V gene: TRBV24-1
clone size: .
J gene: TRBJ2-5
D gene: .
CDR3 protein: CATSGGSPETQYF
CDR3 DNA: TGTGCCACCAGTGGGGGTAGCCCAGAGACCCAGTACTTC

V gene: TRBV25-1
clone size: .
J gene: TRBJ1-2
D gene: .
CDR3 protein: CASSIAPTYGYTF
CDR3 DNA: TGTGCCAGCAGTATCGCCCCTACCTATGGCTACACCTTC

V gene: TRBV3-1
clone size: .
J gene: TRBJ2-1
D gene: .
CDR3 protein: CASSQRQLGNEQFF
CDR3 DNA: TGTGCCAGCAGCCAAAGACAGCTAGGGAATGAGCAGTTCTTC

V gene: TRBV3-1
clone size: .
J gene: TRBJ2-5
D gene: .
CDR3 protein: CASSQYQKETQYF
CDR3 DNA: TGTGCCAGCAGCCAGTACCAGAAAGAGACCCAGTACTTC

V gene: TRBV29-1
clone size: once
J gene: TRBJ1-2
D gene: .
CDR3 protein: CSVDRGSFDGYTF
CDR3 DNA: TGCAGCGTTGACCGGGGAAGCTTCGATGGCTACACCTTC

V gene: TRBV15
clone size: .
J gene: TRBJ1-1
D gene: .
CDR3 protein: CATSSRQDLTEAFF
CDR3 DNA: TGTGCCACCAGCAGCCGACAGGACCTCACTGAAGCTTTCTTT

V gene: TRBV5-1
clone size: .
J gene: TRBJ1-5
D gene: .
CDR3 protein: CASSLQGSSNQPQHF
CDR3 DNA: TGCGCCAGCAGCTTGCAGGGGTCCAGCAATCAGCCCCAGCATTTT

V gene: TRBV6-2/TRBV6-3
clone size: few
J gene: TRBJ2-6
D gene: TRBD1
CDR3 protein: CASSYFGQGRSGANVLTF
CDR3 DNA: TGTGCCAGCAGTTACTTTGGACAGGGCCGATCTGGGGCCAACGTCCTGACTTTC

V gene: TRBV2
clone size: once
J gene: TRBJ2-5
D gene: .
CDR3 protein: CASSYRVGGETQYF
CDR3 DNA: TGTGCCAGCAGTTACAGGGTCGGAGGCGAGACCCAGTACTTC

V gene: TRBV20-1
clone size: .
J gene: TRBJ2-1
D gene: .
CDR3 protein: CSASLADANNEQFF
CDR3 DNA: TGCAGTGCTAGCTTAGCGGACGCCAACAATGAGCAGTTCTTC

V gene: TRBV15
clone size: once
J gene: TRBJ1-5
D gene: .
CDR3 protein: CATSGLENQPQHF
CDR3 DNA: TGTGCCACCAGCGGATTAGAGAATCAGCCCCAGCATTTT

V gene: TRBV18
clone size: .
J gene: TRBJ2-6
D gene: .
CDR3 protein: CASSPESGANVLTF
CDR3 DNA: TGTGCCAGCTCACCGGAATCTGGGGCCAACGTCCTGACTTTC

V gene: TRBV4-1
clone size: .
J gene: TRBJ2-3
D gene: .
CDR3 protein: CASSQASGNTDTQYF
CDR3 DNA: TGCGCCAGCAGCCAAGCTTCGGGAAATACAGATACGCAGTATTTT

V gene: TRBV6-6
clone size: .
J gene: TRBJ1-2
D gene: .
CDR3 protein: CASSLQTNYGYTF
CDR3 DNA: TGTGCCAGCAGCTTACAAACTAACTATGGCTACACCTTC

V gene: TRBV18
clone size: .
J gene: TRBJ2-7
D gene: .
CDR3 protein: CASSPWQGNEQYF
CDR3 DNA: TGTGCCAGCTCACCATGGCAGGGCAACGAGCAGTACTTC

V gene: TRBV29-1
clone size: .
J gene: TRBJ2-2
D gene: TRBD1
CDR3 protein: CSGGQGNTGELFF
CDR3 DNA: TGCAGCGGCGGACAGGGGAACACCGGGGAGCTGTTTTTT

V gene: TRBV7-2
clone size: .
J gene: TRBJ1-5
D gene: .
CDR3 protein: CASSLSLNQPQHF
CDR3 DNA: TGTGCCAGCAGCTTGTCCTTGAATCAGCCCCAGCATTTT

V gene: TRBV12-3/TRBV12-4
clone size: .
J gene: TRBJ2-1
D gene: .
CDR3 protein: CASSPPPGSSYNEQFF
CDR3 DNA: TGTGCCAGCAGTCCACCCCCAGGGAGCTCCTACAATGAGCAGTTCTTC

V gene: TRBV18
clone size: .
J gene: TRBJ1-1
D gene: .
CDR3 protein: CASSGGEGSQAFF
CDR3 DNA: TGTGCCAGCTCAGGAGGTGAGGGGTCTCAAGCTTTCTTT

V gene: TRBV5-4
clone size: .
J gene: TRBJ1-2
D gene: .
CDR3 protein: CASSLPTRPQGYTF
CDR3 DNA: TGTGCCAGCAGCTTGCCGACAAGGCCTCAGGGCTACACCTTC